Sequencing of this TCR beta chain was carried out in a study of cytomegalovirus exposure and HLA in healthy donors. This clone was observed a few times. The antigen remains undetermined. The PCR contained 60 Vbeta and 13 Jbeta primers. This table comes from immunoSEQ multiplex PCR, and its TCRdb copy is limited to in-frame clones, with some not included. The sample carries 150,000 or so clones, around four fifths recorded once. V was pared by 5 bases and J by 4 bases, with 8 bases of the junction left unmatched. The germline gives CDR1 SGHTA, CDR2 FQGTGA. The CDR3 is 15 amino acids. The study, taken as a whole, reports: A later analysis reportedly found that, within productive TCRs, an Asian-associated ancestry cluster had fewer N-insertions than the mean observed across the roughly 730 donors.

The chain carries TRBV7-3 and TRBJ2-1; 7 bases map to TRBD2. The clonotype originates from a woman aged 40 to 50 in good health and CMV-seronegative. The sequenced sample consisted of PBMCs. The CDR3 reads CASSPRHSGYNEQFF. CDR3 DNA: TGTGCCAGCAGCCCCCGACATAGCGGGTACAATGAGCAGTTCTTC.